The next 7 T cell receptor beta chains were all read from a single sample in a study of T cell responses to AZD1222 COVID-19 vaccine. Sequenced by immunoSEQ multiplex PCR; TCRdb stores in-frame clones only, minus some. The sample contains over 100,000 clones, about 86% of which appear only once. The input for sequencing was peripheral blood, taken on day 0 of AZD1222 vaccination. These receptor sequences come from an adult in good health.

The chain is built from TRBV21-1 and TRBJ2-2. TRBV21-1 is tagged as a pseudogene. The CDR3 is 15 amino acids. DNA of the CDR3: TGTGCCAGCAGTTCCGACGGAATAAACACCGGGGAGCTGTTTTTT. Its protein product is CASSSDGINTGELFF.

V gene TRBV9 combines with J gene TRBJ2-2; D ambiguous. Trimming took off 3 bases at V and 2 bases at J, with 14 bases between the two ends. This CDR3 spans 16 amino acids. The germline gives CDR1 SGDLS, CDR2 YYNGEE. The CDR3 protein is CASSETPPGNTGELFF. For the CDR3, the DNA is TGTGCCAGCAGCGAGACCCCCCCAGGAAACACCGGGGAGCTGTTTTTT.

The chain combines TRBV29-1 with TRBJ1-5; the D gene is possibly TRBD1 (5 bases). V was pared by 4 bases and J by 5 bases, with 12 bases between. CDR1 is SQVTM, CDR2 ANQGSEA, per germline. The CDR3 sequence is 13 residues long. Here the CDR3 DNA reads TGCAGCGTTGGGGCAGGGAGGCATCAGCCCCAGCATTTT. Translation gives CSVGAGRHQPQHF.

The J gene is TRBJ2-4, the V gene TRBV11-3; D is unresolved. Germline-derived CDR1 and CDR2 are SGHNT and YENEEA. This CDR3 contains 13 residues. Between the trimmed V and J ends, which lost 8 bases and 0 bases, there was a span of 8 bases. CDR3 DNA: TGTGCCAGCCAAGGCTTAGCCAAAAACATTCAGTACTTC. It specifies CASQGLAKNIQYF.

This rearrangement joins TRBV19 to TRBJ1-2, with 7 bases matching TRBD1. This CDR3 is 13 amino acids long. Germline loops: CDR1 LNHDA, CDR2 SQIVND (reference sequence). Losses at the gene ends were 6 bases for V and 1 base for J; bases not matched to a gene: 2. The CDR3 coding sequence is TGTGCCAGTAGCGGACAGGATAACTATGGCTACACCTTC. Encoded protein: CASSGQDNYGYTF.

The chain combines TRBV29-1 with TRBJ1-1; D might be TRBD1 (6 bases). Trimming removed 5 bases at V and 3 bases at J, with 16 bases between. The germline V gene has CDR1 SQVTM and CDR2 ANQGSEA. The CDR3 sequence is 14 residues long. CDR3 region: CSVIQGWEYTEAFF. Here the CDR3 DNA reads TGCAGCGTTATACAGGGATGGGAGTACACTGAAGCTTTCTTT.

The chain employs TRBV5-4 and TRBJ2-2; D might be TRBD2 (6 bases). The germline gives CDR1 SGHNT, CDR2 YYREEE (reference sequence). V lost 3 bases to trimming and J lost 6 bases, with 12 bases between them. This CDR3 contains 14 residues. The CDR3 spells CASSSKRLAGELFF. In DNA form, the CDR3 reads TGTGCCAGCAGCTCAAAAAGACTAGCCGGGGAGCTGTTTTTT.